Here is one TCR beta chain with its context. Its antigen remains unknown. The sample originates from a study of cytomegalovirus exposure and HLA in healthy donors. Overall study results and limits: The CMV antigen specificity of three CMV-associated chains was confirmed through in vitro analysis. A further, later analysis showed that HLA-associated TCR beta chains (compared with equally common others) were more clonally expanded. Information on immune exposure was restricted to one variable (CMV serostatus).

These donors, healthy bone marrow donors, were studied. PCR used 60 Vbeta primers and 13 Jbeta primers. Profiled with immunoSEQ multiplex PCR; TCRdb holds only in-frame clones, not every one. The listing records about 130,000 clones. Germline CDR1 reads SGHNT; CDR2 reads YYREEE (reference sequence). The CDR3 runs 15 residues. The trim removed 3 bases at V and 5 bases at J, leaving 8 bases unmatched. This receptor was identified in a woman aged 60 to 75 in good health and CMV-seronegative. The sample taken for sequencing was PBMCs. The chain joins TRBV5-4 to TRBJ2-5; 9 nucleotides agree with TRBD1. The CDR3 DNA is TGTGCCAGCAGCTACACACAGGGGGCCTTGGAGACCCAGTACTTC. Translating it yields CASSYTQGALETQYF.